Below, one T cell receptor beta chain is given with its context. Its antigen remains unidentified. The CDR3 extends over 17 amino acids. The V end lost 3 bases, the J end lost 0 bases, and 18 bases lay between the germline ends. CDR1 and CDR2 from the germline V gene are DFQATT and SNEGSKA (reference sequence). The sorted Tregs were CD4+CD25+CD127-/low cells. Full-length variable regions came from constant-region reverse primers plus semi-nested Nested Universal Primer A PCR. TCRdb analysed the 5' RACE reads with MiXCR anew, one entry per CDR3 protein. This table holds 12,000 or so distinct CDR3 sequences, roughly 51% found once. Findings and caveats of the study: Tumor-infiltrating Treg TCR alpha and beta sequences overlapped most with tumor naive CD4+ T cells, then blood naive. The TCR gene usage of tumor memory CD4+ T cells clustered together with blood and lymph node memory CD4+ cells and with lymph node naive CD4+ cells.

The rearrangement links TRBV20-1 to TRBJ2-1; possibly TRBD2 for D (6 bases). The sample comprised tumor-infiltrating Tregs sorted from the breast tumor. The receptor was isolated from a female donor with breast cancer. The CDR3 nucleotides are TGCAGTGCTAGTAAAGGACCTAGCGTTGGCTCCTACAATGAGCAGTTCTTC. Protein sequence: CSASKGPSVGSYNEQFF.